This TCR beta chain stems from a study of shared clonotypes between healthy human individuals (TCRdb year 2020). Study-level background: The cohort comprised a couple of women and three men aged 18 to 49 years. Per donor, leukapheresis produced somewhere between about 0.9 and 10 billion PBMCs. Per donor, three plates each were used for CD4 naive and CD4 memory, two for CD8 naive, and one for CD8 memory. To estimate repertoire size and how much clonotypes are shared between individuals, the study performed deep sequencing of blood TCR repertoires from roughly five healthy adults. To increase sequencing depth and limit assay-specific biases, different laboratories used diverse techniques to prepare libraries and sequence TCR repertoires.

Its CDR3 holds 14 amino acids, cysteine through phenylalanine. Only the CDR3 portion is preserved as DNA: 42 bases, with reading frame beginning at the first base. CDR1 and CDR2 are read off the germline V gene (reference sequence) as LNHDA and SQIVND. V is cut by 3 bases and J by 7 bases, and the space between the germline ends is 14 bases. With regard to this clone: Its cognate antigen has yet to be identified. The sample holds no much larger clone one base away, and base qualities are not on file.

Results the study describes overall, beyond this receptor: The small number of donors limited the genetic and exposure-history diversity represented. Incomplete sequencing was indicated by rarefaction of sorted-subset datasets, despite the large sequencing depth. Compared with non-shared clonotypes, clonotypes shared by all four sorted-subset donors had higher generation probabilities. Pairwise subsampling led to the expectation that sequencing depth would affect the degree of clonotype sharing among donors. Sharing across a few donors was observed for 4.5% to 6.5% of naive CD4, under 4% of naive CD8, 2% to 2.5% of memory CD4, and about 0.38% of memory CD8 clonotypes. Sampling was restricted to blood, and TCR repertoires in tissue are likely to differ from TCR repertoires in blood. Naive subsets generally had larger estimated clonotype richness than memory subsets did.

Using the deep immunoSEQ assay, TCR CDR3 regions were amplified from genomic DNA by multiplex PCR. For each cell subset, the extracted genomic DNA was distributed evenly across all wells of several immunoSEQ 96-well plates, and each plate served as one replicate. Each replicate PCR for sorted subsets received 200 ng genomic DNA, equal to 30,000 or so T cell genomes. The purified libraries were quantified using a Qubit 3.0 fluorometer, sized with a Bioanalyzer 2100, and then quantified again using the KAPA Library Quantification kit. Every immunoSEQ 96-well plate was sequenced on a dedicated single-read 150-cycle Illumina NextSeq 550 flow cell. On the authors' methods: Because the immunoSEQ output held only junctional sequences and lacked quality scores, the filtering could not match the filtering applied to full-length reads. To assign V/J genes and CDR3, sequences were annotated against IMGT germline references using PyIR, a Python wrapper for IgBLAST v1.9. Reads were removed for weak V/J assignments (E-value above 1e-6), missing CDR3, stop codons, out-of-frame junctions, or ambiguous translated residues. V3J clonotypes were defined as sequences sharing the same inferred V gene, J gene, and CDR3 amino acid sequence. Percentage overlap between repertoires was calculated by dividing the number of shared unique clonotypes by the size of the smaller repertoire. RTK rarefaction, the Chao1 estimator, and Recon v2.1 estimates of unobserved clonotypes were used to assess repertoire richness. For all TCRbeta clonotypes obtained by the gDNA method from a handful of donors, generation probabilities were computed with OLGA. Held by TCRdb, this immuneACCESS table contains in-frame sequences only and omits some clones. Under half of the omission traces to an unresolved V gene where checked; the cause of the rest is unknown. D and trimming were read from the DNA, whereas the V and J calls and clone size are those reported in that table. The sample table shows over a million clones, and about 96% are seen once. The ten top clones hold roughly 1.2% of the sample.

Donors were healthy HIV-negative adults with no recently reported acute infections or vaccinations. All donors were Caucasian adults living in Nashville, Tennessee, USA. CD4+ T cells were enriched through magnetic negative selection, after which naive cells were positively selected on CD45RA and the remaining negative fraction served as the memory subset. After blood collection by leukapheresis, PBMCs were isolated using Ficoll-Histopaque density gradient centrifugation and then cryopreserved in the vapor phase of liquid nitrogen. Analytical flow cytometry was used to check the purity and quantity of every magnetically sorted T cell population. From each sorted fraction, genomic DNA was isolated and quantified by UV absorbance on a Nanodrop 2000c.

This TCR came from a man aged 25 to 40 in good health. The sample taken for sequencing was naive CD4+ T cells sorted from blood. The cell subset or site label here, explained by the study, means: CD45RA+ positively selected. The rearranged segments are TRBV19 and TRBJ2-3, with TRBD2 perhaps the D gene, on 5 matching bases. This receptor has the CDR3 CASSISSAGNTQYF. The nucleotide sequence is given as TGTGCCAGTAGTATCTCTTCAGCCGGGAATACGCAGTATTTT.